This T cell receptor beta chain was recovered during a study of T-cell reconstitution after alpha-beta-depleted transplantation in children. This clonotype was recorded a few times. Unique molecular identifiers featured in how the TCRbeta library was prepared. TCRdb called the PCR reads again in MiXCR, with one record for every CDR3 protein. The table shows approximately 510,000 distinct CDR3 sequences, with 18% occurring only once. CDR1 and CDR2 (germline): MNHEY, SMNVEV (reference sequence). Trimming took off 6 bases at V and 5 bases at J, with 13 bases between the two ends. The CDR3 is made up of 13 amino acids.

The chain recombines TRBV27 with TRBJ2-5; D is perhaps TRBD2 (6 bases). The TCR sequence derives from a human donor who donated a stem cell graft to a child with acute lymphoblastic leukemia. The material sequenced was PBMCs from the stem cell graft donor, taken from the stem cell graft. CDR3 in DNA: TGTGCCAGCAGGGGGGGATTTGGTGAGACCCAGTACTTC. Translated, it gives CASRGGFGETQYF.